This record looks at one TCR beta chain sequence and its context. Its cognate antigen is unknown. The read stops 3 residues short of the end of the CDR3; the missing end is completed from the germline J gene. This sample stems from a study of T cells in women clearing cervical HPV infection. Study-wide results and caveats: TRBV6-7 relative abundance averaged around 0.11% in cases and approximately 0.15% in controls.

Germline V gene lookup returns CDR1 DFQATT and CDR2 SNEGSKA (reference sequence). J was trimmed by 2 bases and V by 5 bases; bases with no gene match: 2. This CDR3 is built from 12 residues. TCRdb keeps only in-frame clones here, not all; method: immunoSEQ multiplex PCR. The clone table shows about 17,000 clones, with the ten largest holding 9.5% to 12%. The sequence derives from a woman between 18 and 75 years old with a cervical HPV16 infection that either progressed to CIN3+ or cleared (not recorded which). The V gene is TRBV20-1, the J gene TRBJ2-5; 7 bases are a match to TRBD1. Sequencing was performed on blood buffy coat. CDR3 amino acids: CSAGQVQETQYF. The CDR3 bases that were read are TGCAGTGCTGGACAGGTTCAAGAGACC.